This T cell receptor (beta chain) appears in the sequencing data of a study of T-cell reconstitution after alpha-beta-depleted transplantation in children. In its sample, this clonotype was seen many times. V lost 0 bases and J lost 4; bases outside the gene matches: 5. CDR3 length equals 15 residues. CDR1 is DFQATT, CDR2 SNEGSKA, per germline (reference sequence). A library of TCRbeta sequences, prepared with unique molecular identifiers, was generated. From the PCR reads, TCRdb called clonotypes with MiXCR, one entry per CDR3 protein. The table lists roughly 100,000 distinct CDR3 sequences, 7% to 9% of them singletons.

The chain combines TRBV20-1 with TRBJ2-1; 8 bases fit TRBD1. The material was PBMCs from the stem cell graft donor, obtained from the stem cell graft. The receptor's source is a human donor who donated a stem cell graft to a child with congenital amegakaryocytic thrombocytopenia. CDR3 nucleotides: TGCAGTGCTAGAGAAACAGGGGGTAGTTACAATGAGCAGTTCTTC. Protein: CSARETGGSYNEQFF.